The 9 T cell receptor beta chains given below trace back to one sample, sequenced in a study of blood T cell repertoires in COVID-19. Data came from immunoSEQ multiplex PCR; TCRdb stores just in-frame clones and leaves some out. This table holds about 160,000 clones, 75% to 85% found once. The material sequenced was peripheral blood. The receptors were gathered from a human donor in a cohort sampled during active COVID-19.

The chain links TRBV5-5 to TRBJ2-7, with D possibly being TRBD2 (5 bases). With 0 bases removed from V and 3 bases from J, the gap between germline ends came to 10 bases. The germline gives CDR1 SGHKS, CDR2 YYEKEE (reference sequence). The CDR3 has 14 amino acids. CDR3 sequence reads: CASSLVARDYEQYF. The CDR3 DNA sequence: TGTGCCAGCAGCTTGGTTGCGAGGGACTACGAGCAGTACTTC.

This chain uses TRBV6-2 or TRBV6-3 with TRBJ2-1; D gene ambiguous. Trimming took off 6 bases at V and 0 bases at J, with 18 bases between the two ends. The CDR3 covers 17 residues. The V gene's germline CDR1 is MNHEY and CDR2 SVGEGT. The CDR3 DNA sequence: TGTGCCAGCAGCCCCCGTCCAAGAGGTACCTCCTACAATGAGCAGTTCTTC. Translating it yields CASSPRPRGTSYNEQFF.

J is TRBJ2-1 and V is TRBV24-1; 7 bases line up with TRBD1. This CDR3 has 17 amino acids. Germline values: CDR1 KGHDR, CDR2 SFDVKD. J was trimmed by 0 bases and V by 2 bases; bases with no gene match: 6. The CDR3 region has the DNA TGTGCCACCAGTGATTGCTACAGGGACAGCTCCTACAATGAGCAGTTCTTC. It encodes CATSDCYRDSSYNEQFF.

The J gene is TRBJ2-1, the V gene TRBV5-1, with D possibly matching TRBD2 (6 bases). Germline CDR1 and CDR2: SGHRS and YFSETQ. This CDR3 has 19 residues. Trimming shortened V by 2 bases and J by 1 base, and 22 bases separated the two germline ends. The DNA of the CDR3 is TGCGCCAGCAGCTTAGATAAATCCGGGACTCTACTGTCCTACAATGAGCAGTTCTTC. Protein product: CASSLDKSGTLLSYNEQFF.

The chain links TRBV6-6 to TRBJ2-3; possibly TRBD1 for D (6 bases). Trimming left V 2 bases short and J 3 bases short, with 9 bases between. The CDR3 runs to 14 residues. CDR1 is MNHNY, CDR2 SVGAGI, per germline (reference sequence). The CDR3 region is CASSYPGVTDTQYF. The DNA for the CDR3 is TGTGCCAGCAGTTACCCAGGGGTAACAGATACGCAGTATTTT.

The J gene is TRBJ1-4, the V gene TRBV10-3; possible D gene TRBD1, 5 bases. Germline assignment: CDR1 ENHRY and CDR2 SYGVKD. This CDR3 has 13 residues. With 3 bases removed from V and 8 bases from J, the gap between germline ends came to 10 bases. In DNA form, the CDR3 reads TGTGCCATCAGTGACAGGGAAGACGAAAAACTGTTTTTT. Its protein product is CAISDREDEKLFF.

The chain combines TRBV19 with TRBJ2-7; 7 positions match TRBD1. The germline V gene encodes CDR1 LNHDA and CDR2 SQIVND (reference sequence). Trimming cost V 1 base and J 2 bases; bases outside gene matches: 2. The CDR3 has 14 residues. The CDR3 DNA reads as TGTGCCAGTAGTATAGGACAGGGCGCCTACGAGCAGTACTTC. This gives the protein CASSIGQGAYEQYF.

In nucleotides, the CDR3 is TGTGCCACGAGGGACAGGGCTGGGGGCACTGAAGCTTTCTTT. The encoded protein is CATRDRAGGTEAFF. V gene TRBV2 combines with J gene TRBJ1-1, with 9 bases matching TRBD1. Germline CDR1 is SNHLY and CDR2 is FYNNEI. This CDR3 region has 14 residues. The V segment lost 10 bases and the J segment 4 bases; nucleotides outside the gene matches: 10.

The rearrangement uses TRBV27 and TRBJ1-2; 7 bases map to TRBD1. Germline V gene sequence: CDR1 MNHEY, CDR2 SMNVEV (reference sequence). The CDR3 has 15 amino acids. The trim removed 2 bases at V and 2 bases at J, leaving 5 bases unmatched. The CDR3 bases are TGTGCCAGCAGTTTAGGGGGACAGACCAACTATGGCTACACCTTC. It encodes CASSLGGQTNYGYTF.